The 8 T cell receptor beta chains in this list originate from one sample, sequenced in a study of blood T cell repertoires in COVID-19. Using immunoSEQ multiplex PCR, the repertoire was profiled, and TCRdb retains in-frame clones only, with some absent. This sample has 150,000 to 200,000 clones, with 75% to 90% found just once. Input material: peripheral blood. The receptors here all came from a human donor with acute or convalescent COVID-19. The donor label of this sample is uncertain.

The rearrangement joins TRBV7-3 to TRBJ1-2; the match to TRBD1 covers 9 bases. This CDR3 is 12 amino acids long. Germline lookup yields CDR1 SGHTA and CDR2 FQGTGA. J lost 6 bases, V lost 5 bases, and 1 base had no gene match. Written as DNA, the CDR3 is TGTGCCAGCAGCCGGGACAGGGATGGCTACACCTTC. Protein sequence: CASSRDRDGYTF.

A word on this clone: Distinct nucleotide sequences in the sample also encode this CDR3. The chain has TRBV18 and TRBJ1-5, with 7 bases lining up with TRBD1. V trimming: 3 bases; J trimming: 3 bases; junction bases outside the gene matches: 2. In germline, CDR1 is KGHSH, CDR2 LQKENI. This CDR3 is 14 amino acids long. The CDR3: CASSPGTVNQPQHF. CDR3 bases: TGTGCCAGCTCACCGGGGACAGTCAATCAGCCCCAGCATTTT.

The genes are TRBV7-9 and TRBJ1-1; maybe TRBD1 (5 bases). The V gene's germline CDR1 is SEHNR and CDR2 FQNEAQ (reference sequence). The CDR3 has 15 amino acids. V shed 1 base and J shed 2 bases, with 11 bases lying between them. The CDR3 DNA is TGTGCCAGCAGCTTAGAAGGGGCCCCAAACACTGAAGCTTTCTTT. Translated: CASSLEGAPNTEAFF.

The V and J genes are TRBV18 and TRBJ1-3; TRBD1 agrees at 10 bases. From germline, CDR1 is KGHSH and CDR2 LQKENI. This CDR3 spans 15 amino acids. V lost 5 bases to trimming and J lost 2 bases; unmatched junction nucleotides: 3. CDR3 loop: CASSSGQGAGNTIYF. The CDR3 DNA is TGTGCCAGCTCAAGCGGACAGGGGGCTGGAAACACCATATATTTT.

The V and J genes are TRBV7-3 and TRBJ2-3; maybe TRBD2 (5 bases). From germline, CDR1 is SGHTA and CDR2 FQGTGA. V shed 5 bases and J shed 1 base, with 16 bases lying between them. The CDR3 spans 16 residues. CDR3 residues: CASSNRTPEGTDTQYF. In nucleotides, the CDR3 is TGTGCCAGCAGCAATCGGACTCCGGAAGGCACAGATACGCAGTATTTT.

This chain uses TRBV11-3 with TRBJ2-2, with TRBD1 identical over 10 bases. This CDR3 region has 14 residues. Germline V gene data show CDR1 as SGHNT and CDR2 as YENEEA. After removal of 5 bases from V and 5 bases from J, the junction contained 2 bases not matched to a gene. CDR3 nucleotide sequence: TGTGCCAGCAGCGGACAGGGGGTTACCGGGGAGCTGTTTTTT. Its translation is CASSGQGVTGELFF.

DNA for the CDR3: TGTGCCAGCAGCCAATTACCTCTCGGGGGGCCCGATACGCAGTATTTT. Its protein is CASSQLPLGGPDTQYF. This chain joins TRBV16 and TRBJ2-3; D is possibly TRBD2 (7 bases). The ends were cut back, 1 base at V and 6 bases at J, with 17 bases in the middle. The CDR3 has 16 amino acids. Germline V lookup: CDR1 KGHSY, CDR2 FQNENV.

The rearrangement links TRBV9 to TRBJ2-1, with D hard to call. V lost 3 bases, J lost 2 bases, and 15 bases lay in between. CDR1 and CDR2 (germline): SGDLS, YYNGEE. There are 16 residues in the CDR3. The CDR3 nucleotides are TGTGCCAGCAGCGACCTCGCTAGGAGTACCTACAATGAGCAGTTCTTC. Protein: CASSDLARSTYNEQFF.